Listed below are T cell receptor beta chains from one sample, sequenced in a study of blood T cell repertoires in COVID-19. Assay: immunoSEQ multiplex PCR; the TCRdb copy retains only in-frame clones and omits some. The sample yields about 120,000 clones, roughly 85% seen once. What was sequenced was peripheral blood. The receptors were gathered from a man older than 75 with acute or convalescent COVID-19. Both conserved end residues are part of each CDR3. Rows give clone size only sometimes, using once, few, many, or a class for an expanded clone.

j_gene: TRBJ1-4; v_gene: TRBV7-2; abundance: NA; CDR3aa: CASSLGQANEKLFF
j_gene: TRBJ2-2; v_gene: TRBV5-4; abundance: once; CDR3aa: CASSLGTGHTGELFF
j_gene: TRBJ2-1; v_gene: TRBV6-5; abundance: NA; CDR3aa: CASIKGQGAYNEQFF
j_gene: TRBJ2-7; v_gene: TRBV28; abundance: NA; CDR3aa: CASSRPNQATSGSSEQYF
j_gene: TRBJ1-6; v_gene: TRBV28; abundance: many; CDR3aa: CASSPYLTGGTSPLHF
j_gene: TRBJ1-5; v_gene: TRBV23-1; abundance: NA; CDR3aa: CAEQVGGPYSNQPQHF
j_gene: TRBJ2-7; v_gene: TRBV28; abundance: NA; CDR3aa: CASSPPSGYEQYF
j_gene: TRBJ2-7; v_gene: TRBV19; abundance: NA; CDR3aa: CASSTPGTSGGGEQYF
j_gene: TRBJ2-4; v_gene: TRBV23-1; abundance: NA; CDR3aa: CASSQSAGEGKNIQYF
j_gene: TRBJ1-2; v_gene: TRBV30; abundance: NA; CDR3aa: CAWNRAMNYGYTF
j_gene: TRBJ2-2; v_gene: TRBV7-2; abundance: NA; CDR3aa: CASSLGTSGVNTGELFF
j_gene: TRBJ1-3; v_gene: TRBV18; abundance: NA; CDR3aa: CASSPQKKTASSGNTIYF
j_gene: TRBJ2-1; v_gene: TRBV5-5; abundance: NA; CDR3aa: CASSLGFKSRGNEQFF
j_gene: TRBJ2-7; v_gene: TRBV12-3/TRBV12-4; abundance: once; CDR3aa: CASSWDRYLEQYF
j_gene: TRBJ1-1; v_gene: TRBV7-9; abundance: NA; CDR3aa: CASSLVTGVGTEAFF
j_gene: TRBJ1-6; v_gene: TRBV6-6; abundance: NA; CDR3aa: CASSYSKGGGSPLHF
j_gene: TRBJ1-5; v_gene: TRBV9; abundance: few; CDR3aa: CASSPAWEGNQPQHF
j_gene: TRBJ1-5; v_gene: TRBV7-2; abundance: NA; CDR3aa: CASSFFPGFDQPQHF
j_gene: TRBJ1-5; v_gene: TRBV10-3; abundance: NA; CDR3aa: CATTGQVGNQPQHF
j_gene: TRBJ1-1; v_gene: TRBV9; abundance: NA; CDR3aa: CASSLRQFVTEAFF
j_gene: TRBJ1-5; v_gene: TRBV5-1; abundance: NA; CDR3aa: CASSLAGSSNQPQHF
j_gene: TRBJ2-1; v_gene: TRBV6-5; abundance: NA; CDR3aa: CASSHKTPGYNEQFF
j_gene: TRBJ2-2; v_gene: TRBV3-1/TRBV3-2; abundance: NA; CDR3aa: CASSQDKWTANTGELFF
j_gene: TRBJ2-3; v_gene: TRBV18; abundance: NA; CDR3aa: CASSPQIRGSPTDTQYF
j_gene: TRBJ2-7; v_gene: TRBV5-6; abundance: NA; CDR3aa: CASSFRRISYEQYF
j_gene: TRBJ2-1; v_gene: TRBV11-2; abundance: NA; CDR3aa: CASSLTLTGTSGNNEQFF
j_gene: TRBJ1-5; v_gene: TRBV28; abundance: NA; CDR3aa: CASSPPTGSNQPQHF
j_gene: TRBJ2-7; v_gene: TRBV18; abundance: NA; CDR3aa: CASSPQRQGAVDEQYF
j_gene: TRBJ1-5; v_gene: TRBV24-1; abundance: few; CDR3aa: CATSDPRRSWQPQHF
j_gene: TRBJ2-7; v_gene: TRBV29-1; abundance: NA; CDR3aa: CSVEGDGAYEQYF
j_gene: TRBJ2-3; v_gene: TRBV7-2; abundance: NA; CDR3aa: CASSLGRGLGGTDTQYF
j_gene: TRBJ2-3; v_gene: TRBV7-2; abundance: NA; CDR3aa: CASSFWLAADTQYF
j_gene: TRBJ1-1; v_gene: TRBV6-1; abundance: once; CDR3aa: CASSEARRGETEAFF
j_gene: TRBJ1-2; v_gene: TRBV20-1; abundance: NA; CDR3aa: CSASKGQFYGYTF
j_gene: TRBJ2-5; v_gene: TRBV10-3; abundance: once; CDR3aa: CAIRTSGTQETQYF
j_gene: TRBJ1-2; v_gene: TRBV18; abundance: NA; CDR3aa: CASSPTDSYGYTF
j_gene: TRBJ2-5; v_gene: TRBV19; abundance: once; CDR3aa: CASSIALPETQYF
j_gene: TRBJ2-7; v_gene: TRBV7-2; abundance: once; CDR3aa: CASSLLYEQYF
j_gene: TRBJ1-2; v_gene: TRBV19; abundance: NA; CDR3aa: CASSMTGVGYTF
j_gene: TRBJ1-2; v_gene: TRBV19; abundance: NA; CDR3aa: CASRQGNNYGYTF
j_gene: TRBJ2-2; v_gene: TRBV5-1; abundance: NA; CDR3aa: CASEQGTSGTGELFF
j_gene: TRBJ2-7; v_gene: TRBV6-5; abundance: NA; CDR3aa: CASRGTGRDEQYF
j_gene: TRBJ2-7; v_gene: TRBV9; abundance: NA; CDR3aa: CASSPPGLAGVIAYEQYF
j_gene: TRBJ1-2; v_gene: TRBV5-1; abundance: NA; CDR3aa: CASSLDRSGYTF
j_gene: TRBJ1-1; v_gene: TRBV2; abundance: NA; CDR3aa: CASTDRRWDTEAFF
j_gene: TRBJ2-1; v_gene: TRBV7-2; abundance: NA; CDR3aa: CASWPGLAGYNEQFF
j_gene: TRBJ1-1; v_gene: TRBV10-1; abundance: NA; CDR3aa: CASSLARGNTEAFF
j_gene: TRBJ2-5; v_gene: TRBV9; abundance: NA; CDR3aa: CASSFSVGGETQYF